The clone carrying this T cell receptor (beta chain) was seen repeatedly, ten times or more. Its antigen remains unknown. The CDR3 is 16 amino acids. The V end lost 0 bases, the J end lost 1 base, and 13 bases lay between the germline ends. CDR1 SGHRS and CDR2 YFSETQ come from the germline V gene. This sample is part of a study of read filtering for tumor transcriptome and immune sequencing. Study results and caveats: Dropping single-read clonotypes raised IR-seq and RNA-seq shared-clonotype correlation. About four fifths of IR-seq clonotypes had a single read, yet these held 3% to 4% of reads.

From 300 to 400 ng of RNA, a library with molecular barcoded alpha/delta and beta/gamma adaptors was made. TCRdb re-analysed the reads in MiXCR, keeping a single row per CDR3 protein. The sample consists of 40,000 or so distinct CDR3 sequences, 10% to 15% of them appearing once. This chain uses TRBV5-1 with TRBJ1-1, with D uncertain. This TCR was sampled from a donor aged 40 or over with multiple myeloma. The specimen sequenced was a population of CD138-negative cells sorted from bone marrow. CDR3 nucleotide sequence: TGCGCCAGCAGCTTGGATATTAGGCCGGGGAACACTGAAGCTTTCTTT. Its protein product is CASSLDIRPGNTEAFF.